The 31 T cell receptor beta chains below come from one sample, sequenced in a study of blood T cell repertoires in COVID-19 (dated by TCRdb to the early 2020s). To prepare the library, the immunoSEQ multiplex PCR assay was applied. The table was pulled from immuneACCESS by TCRdb, which kept in-frame rearrangements only. Such tables lose some clones; where checked, under half of the loss comes from unresolved V genes, and the rest has no known cause. The sample data list about 140,000 clones, and about 90% of these were observed just once. The biggest ten clones account for 1.5% to 1.7% of the sample. Sequenced: peripheral blood. All receptors derive from a woman in her fifties or sixties with acute or convalescent COVID-19.

This chain links TRBV9 with TRBJ2-7; 10 bases line up with TRBD1. The CDR3 extends over 13 amino acids. Germline V gives CDR1 SGDLS, CDR2 YYNGEE. The V segment lost 2 bases and the J segment 6 bases; nucleotides outside the gene matches: 2. CDR3: CASSVRTGGEQYF. In DNA, the CDR3 is TGTGCCAGCAGCGTCCGGACAGGGGGCGAGCAGTACTTC.

The rearrangement joins TRBV7-9 to TRBJ2-3, with 9 bases that match TRBD2. The V segment lost 11 bases and the J segment 0 bases; nucleotides outside the gene matches: 6. The CDR3 spans 14 residues. Germline-derived CDR1 and CDR2 are SEHNR and FQNEAQ (reference sequence). The CDR3 is CAASREGSTDTQYF. In nucleotides, the CDR3 is TGTGCCGCCTCGCGGGAGGGCAGCACAGATACGCAGTATTTT.

The gene calls are TRBV7-8 and TRBJ1-2, with D possibly being TRBD1 (5 bases). Trimming stripped 1 base from V and 1 base from J, with 19 bases between. Germline V gene data show CDR1 as SGHVS and CDR2 as FQNEAQ. The CDR3 has 18 residues. The CDR3 DNA reads TGTGCCAGCAGCTTAGTTGTCGGGACGGGAGGATTTAACTATGGCTACACCTTC. Translated, it gives CASSLVVGTGGFNYGYTF.

The chain links TRBV19 to TRBJ2-7; 11 bases fit TRBD1. The CDR3 contains 14 residues. Germline CDR1 reads LNHDA; CDR2 reads SQIVND (reference sequence). The V and J ends lost 5 bases and 3 bases, in that order; junction bases with no gene match: 3. Here the CDR3 reads CASSVGTGGYEQYF. DNA of the CDR3: TGTGCCAGTAGTGTTGGGACAGGGGGCTACGAGCAGTACTTC.

This rearrangement joins TRBV7-9 to TRBJ1-4; the D is unclear. Looked up from germline, CDR1 is SEHNR and CDR2 is FQNEAQ (reference sequence). Between the trimmed V and J ends, which lost 1 base and 4 bases, there was a span of 10 bases. This CDR3 spans 15 amino acids. This CDR3 is CASSLGPQDNEKLFF. CDR3 bases: TGTGCCAGCAGCTTAGGTCCTCAGGATAATGAAAAACTGTTTTTT. Together with reference TRBV7-9 and TRBJ1-4, the CDR3 gives the full variable domain: DTGVSQNPRHKITKRGQNVTFRCDPISEHNRLYWYRQTLGQGPEFLTYFQNEAQLEKSRLLSDRFSAERPKGSFSTLEIQRTEQGDSAMYLCASSLGPQDNEKLFFGSGTQLSVL.

The rearrangement joins TRBV18 to TRBJ2-3; 10 bases align to TRBD1. The CDR3 is 15 residues long. With 3 bases clipped from V and 5 bases from J, the junction kept 5 bases outside the gene matches. Per the germline V gene, CDR1 is KGHSH and CDR2 is LQKENI. The CDR3 DNA follows: TGTGCCAGCTCACCTCCTGGGACAGGGGTAGATACGCAGTATTTT. Its translation is CASSPPGTGVDTQYF.

V is TRBV7-8 and J is TRBJ2-7; tentative D call: TRBD1 (5 bases). CDR3 length: 14 residues. Germline CDR1 SGHVS, CDR2 FQNEAQ. V was clipped by 6 bases and J by 4 bases, with 16 bases between them. In nucleotides, the CDR3 is TGTGCCAGCAGGTCTATAGTAAGGGGATACGAGCAGTACTTC. Its protein product is CASRSIVRGYEQYF.

This sequence joins TRBV4-2 and TRBJ1-1; D is unclear. The V end lost 3 bases, the J end lost 13 bases, and 15 bases lay between the germline ends. Germline loops: CDR1 LGHNA, CDR2 YNFKEQ. The CDR3 extends over 12 amino acids. The CDR3 is CASSQPAGTGFF. CDR3 nucleotide sequence: TGTGCCAGCAGCCAGCCTGCAGGTACCGGTTTCTTT.

The chain recombines TRBV5-4 with TRBJ2-3, with 14 bases that match TRBD2. The CDR3 consists of 16 residues. V shed 4 bases, J shed 4 bases, and the junction held 5 bases outside the gene matches. CDR1 and CDR2 (germline): SGHNT, YYREEE (reference sequence). The CDR3: CASSPGTSGGSDTQYF. Here the CDR3 DNA reads TGTGCCAGCAGCCCGGGGACTAGCGGGGGCTCAGATACGCAGTATTTT.

The chain recombines TRBV6-2 or TRBV6-3 with TRBJ1-3; possibly TRBD1 for D (5 bases). Germline V CDR1 and CDR2: MNHEY, SVGEGT. V was shortened by 4 bases and J by 4 bases, with 14 bases between the two germline ends. This CDR3 region has 15 residues. The CDR3 DNA reads TGTGCCAGCAGTTCGGACAACCATGGAGGAAACACCATATATTTT. Residues: CASSSDNHGGNTIYF.

V is TRBV18 and J is TRBJ1-1; D is perhaps TRBD1 (5 bases). The CDR3 is 12 residues long. Trimming took 6 bases from V and 7 from J, leaving 12 bases between them. In germline, CDR1 is KGHSH, CDR2 LQKENI. This chain's CDR3 is CASSPDSYEAFF. CDR3 DNA: TGTGCCAGCTCTCCAGACAGCTATGAAGCTTTCTTT.

In the case of this clone: The same CDR3 is also encoded by other DNA sequences in this sample. The CDR3 DNA follows: TGTGCCAGCAGCTCCACAGGGGGGCGAGGCTACACCTTC. This encodes CASSSTGGRGYTF. V is TRBV7-2 and J is TRBJ1-2, with TRBD1 identical over 8 bases. The CDR3 consists of 13 residues. J lost 8 bases, V lost 4 bases, and 6 bases had no gene match. Germline loops: CDR1 SGHTA, CDR2 FQGNSA. The variable domain in full, completed from reference TRBV7-2 and TRBJ1-2, reads GAGVSQSPSNKVTEKGKDVELRCDPISGHTALYWYRQSLGQGLEFLIYFQGNSAPDKSGLPSDRFSAERTGGSVSTLTIQRTQQEDSAVYLCASSSTGGRGYTFGSGTRLTVV.

The rearrangement uses TRBV11-2 and TRBJ2-5; 7 positions match TRBD2. The CDR3 loop spans 14 amino acids. In germline, CDR1 is SGHAT, CDR2 FQNNGV. V gave up 2 bases and J gave up 3 bases; unmatched junction bases: 3. The CDR3 DNA reads TGTGCCAGCAGCTTAACGGGGGGTGAAGAGACCCAGTACTTC. Protein product: CASSLTGGEETQYF.

The chain uses TRBV30 and TRBJ2-2; D is perhaps TRBD1 (5 bases). The length of the CDR3 is 14 residues. Germline lookup yields CDR1 GTSNPN and CDR2 SVGIG (reference sequence). The V and J ends lost 0 bases and 2 bases respectively, with 7 bases between them. The CDR3: CAWSVQGNTGELFF. CDR3 sequence (DNA): TGTGCCTGGAGTGTTCAGGGCAACACCGGGGAGCTGTTTTTT.

The genes are TRBV30 and TRBJ2-5, with 9 bases that match TRBD2. Germline values: CDR1 GTSNPN, CDR2 SVGIG (reference sequence). The junction had 5 bases not matched to a gene; V was cut back by 7 bases and J by 5 bases. The CDR3 has 12 amino acids. The CDR3 is CASRGGVETQYF. CDR3 coding DNA: TGTGCCTCCCGCGGGGGGGTGGAGACCCAGTACTTC.

This chain connects TRBV5-1 to TRBJ1-5, with D possibly being TRBD1 (6 bases). Deletions cut 1 base from V and 2 bases from J, with 10 bases between. Germline V lookup: CDR1 SGHRS, CDR2 YFSETQ. The CDR3 runs to 15 residues. The CDR3, as DNA: TGCGCCAGCAGCTTGCAGGGGTTGGGCAATCAGCCCCAGCATTTT. Residues: CASSLQGLGNQPQHF.

This clone is a singleton in its sample. The chain combines TRBV7-2 with TRBJ2-3; 7 nucleotides match TRBD2. J gave up 0 bases and V 9 bases, and 6 bases lay outside the gene matches. Germline V gives CDR1 SGHTA, CDR2 FQGNSA. The CDR3 has 14 amino acids. CDR3 sequence (DNA): TGTGCCAGTTTAAGCGGGGCGAGCACAGATACGCAGTATTTT. This codes for CASLSGASTDTQYF.

The V and J genes are TRBV3-1 (or the pseudogene TRBV3-2) and TRBJ2-2, with 11 bases identical to TRBD2. This CDR3 is 17 amino acids long. V dropped 3 bases and J dropped 1; count of bases not matched to a gene: 4. Looked up from germline, CDR1 is LGHDT and CDR2 is YNNKEL (reference sequence). The DNA of the CDR3 is TGTGCCAGCAGCCATAGGACTAGCGGGTTGAACACCGGGGAGCTGTTTTTT. Its translation: CASSHRTSGLNTGELFF.

This chain uses TRBV5-1 with TRBJ1-3, with a weak D call TRBD1 (5 bases). Germline CDR1 reads SGHRS; CDR2 reads YFSETQ. V lost 3 bases to trimming and J lost 4 bases, with 14 bases between them. This CDR3 spans 15 amino acids. CDR3 loop: CASSSDSTPGNTIYF. The DNA for the CDR3 is TGCGCCAGCAGCTCCGACAGTACCCCGGGAAACACCATATATTTT. Looking up the rest from reference TRBV5-1 and TRBJ1-3 gives the full variable domain: KAGVTQTPRYLIKTRGQQVTLSCSPISGHRSVSWYQQTPGQGLQFLFEYFSETQRNKGNFPGRFSGRQFSNSRSEMNVSTLELGDSALYLCASSSDSTPGNTIYFGEGSWLTVV.

The count of this clone is one. The rearrangement links TRBV6-2 or TRBV6-3 to TRBJ1-5, with TRBD1 matching over 8 bases. This CDR3 is 17 amino acids long. The trim removed 0 bases at V and 3 bases at J, leaving 7 bases unmatched. CDR1 and CDR2 (germline): MNHEY, SVGEGT. CDR3 loop: CASSYSGQGADNQPQHF. As DNA, the CDR3 is TGTGCCAGCAGTTACTCTGGGCAGGGGGCCGACAATCAGCCCCAGCATTTT.

The CDR3, as DNA: TGTGCCAGTAGTATTGGGGCACTGGGCTACACCTTC. Translated: CASSIGALGYTF. The rearrangement links TRBV19 to TRBJ1-2; TRBD1 is a possible D gene (5 bases). CDR3 length equals 12 residues. Germline CDR1 and CDR2: LNHDA and SQIVND (reference sequence). V lost 3 bases and J lost 8, with 10 bases in between.

J is TRBJ1-6 and V is TRBV6-2 or TRBV6-3, with 8 bases lining up with TRBD1. V was clipped by 6 bases and J by 5 bases; unmatched bases: 3. Germline loops: CDR1 MNHEY, CDR2 SVGEGT. The CDR3 is made up of 14 amino acids. The CDR3 loop is CASSMDRDNSPLHF. CDR3 sequence (DNA): TGTGCCAGCAGCATGGACAGGGATAATTCACCCCTCCACTTT.

CDR3 nucleotides: TGTGCCAGCAGTCCTCAGACAGGGGGCTATTCACCCCTCCACTTT. Protein product: CASSPQTGGYSPLHF. This chain links TRBV27 with TRBJ1-6, with TRBD1 matching 10 bases. Germline V gives CDR1 MNHEY, CDR2 SMNVEV (reference sequence). There are 15 residues in the CDR3. The junction had 6 bases not matched to a gene; V was cut back by 5 bases and J by 8 bases.

This clone showed up just once. The V and J genes are TRBV5-1 and TRBJ1-3; TRBD1 matches 8 bases. Germline CDR1 reads SGHRS; CDR2 reads YFSETQ. The CDR3 length is 16 residues. V lost 3 bases and J lost 0; bases outside the gene matches: 5. The DNA of the CDR3 is TGCGCCAGCAGCTCGAGGACAGGGATCTCTGGAAACACCATATATTTT. This gives the protein CASSSRTGISGNTIYF.

The chain combines TRBV7-9 with TRBJ2-7; TRBD1 matches at 8 bases. This CDR3 has 14 amino acids. Looked up from germline, CDR1 is SEHNR and CDR2 is FQNEAQ (reference sequence). With 3 bases clipped from V and 6 bases from J, the junction kept 7 bases outside the gene matches. The CDR3 reads CASSFGQGSTEQYF. CDR3 in DNA: TGTGCCAGCAGCTTTGGACAGGGTAGTACCGAGCAGTACTTC.

This chain connects TRBV6-2 or TRBV6-3 to TRBJ1-5; D call uncertain. Germline CDR1 and CDR2: MNHEY and SVGEGT. V lost 7 bases, J lost 5 bases, and 15 bases lay in between. The CDR3 loop spans 14 amino acids. The CDR3 is CASTPSGWYQPQHF. The CDR3 nucleotides are TGTGCCAGCACCCCGTCGGGGTGGTATCAGCCCCAGCATTTT.

The rearrangement links TRBV4-3 to TRBJ2-7, with a tentative D call TRBD1 (6 bases). The length of the CDR3 is 14 residues. Trimming pared 4 bases from V and 4 bases from J, leaving 14 bases between. Germline V lookup: CDR1 LGHNA, CDR2 YSLEER. CDR3 sequence: CASSPGLGAYEQYF. The CDR3 coding sequence is TGCGCCAGCAGCCCTGGGTTGGGGGCGTACGAGCAGTACTTC.

This clone appeared a few times. The rearrangement uses TRBV11-2 and TRBJ2-2, with D possibly TRBD1 on 6 matching bases. V was cut by 1 base and J by 1 base, with 13 bases left in between. Germline CDR1 reads SGHAT; CDR2 reads FQNNGV. The CDR3 covers 17 residues. The CDR3 DNA reads TGTGCCAGCAGCTTAGCTCGTTTCAGGGGGAACACCGGGGAGCTGTTTTTT. This encodes CASSLARFRGNTGELFF. Full variable domain (missing parts from reference TRBV11-2 and TRBJ2-2): EAGVAQSPRYKIIEKRQSVAFWCNPISGHATLYWYQQILGQGPKLLIQFQNNGVVDDSQLPKDRFSAERLKGVDSTLKIQPAKLEDSAVYLCASSLARFRGNTGELFFGEGSRLTVL.

This sequence joins TRBV4-2 and TRBJ2-1; D is possibly TRBD1 (6 bases). Looked up from germline, CDR1 is LGHNA and CDR2 is YNFKEQ. Trimming removed 3 bases at V and 3 bases at J, with 12 bases between. The CDR3 is 15 amino acids. The CDR3 is CASSQDQQGYNEQFF. The CDR3 DNA is TGTGCCAGCAGCCAGGACCAACAGGGCTACAATGAGCAGTTCTTC.

The chain couples TRBV4-3 to TRBJ1-2; the D gene is possibly TRBD1 (5 bases). The CDR3 is 15 residues long. V was pared by 3 bases and J by 0 bases, with 11 bases between. The germline gives CDR1 LGHNA, CDR2 YSLEER. CDR3 sequence: CASSQWTLTNYGYTF. Written as DNA, the CDR3 is TGCGCCAGCAGCCAGTGGACACTGACTAACTATGGCTACACCTTC.

The chain couples TRBV6-5 to TRBJ1-6; TRBD1 aligns across 7 bases. The germline V gene has CDR1 MNHEY and CDR2 SVGAGI. The length of the CDR3 is 15 residues. Trimming at V came to 3 bases and at J to 9 bases, leaving 8 bases not matched to a gene. CDR3: CASSYPQGSGSPLHF. The CDR3, as DNA: TGTGCCAGCAGTTATCCACAGGGGTCCGGTTCACCCCTCCACTTT.